This T cell receptor (beta chain) appears in the sequencing data of a study of identical twins. TCRdb reprocessed the 5' RACE reads with MiXCR, giving one entry per CDR3 protein. Of fewer than 250,000 distinct CDR3 sequences in the sample, 7% to 8.5% were seen once. Only a few counts were recorded for this clonotype. This sample was shared with a second study, whose subject was yellow fever vaccine responses in identical twins.

The sequenced sample consisted of CD8+ T cells sorted from blood. This clonotype was obtained from a woman between 18 and 29 years old in good health.

CDR3 coding DNA: TGTGCCAGCAGTGTCGGGGCGGAAGCTTTCTTT. This translates into CASSVGAEAFF. The J gene is TRBJ1-1, the V gene TRBV25-1, with D maybe TRBD1 (5 bases). The CDR3 is 11 amino acids. Trimming removed 4 bases from V and 8 bases from J, with 8 bases in between. CDR1 MGHDK and CDR2 SYGVNS come from the germline V gene.